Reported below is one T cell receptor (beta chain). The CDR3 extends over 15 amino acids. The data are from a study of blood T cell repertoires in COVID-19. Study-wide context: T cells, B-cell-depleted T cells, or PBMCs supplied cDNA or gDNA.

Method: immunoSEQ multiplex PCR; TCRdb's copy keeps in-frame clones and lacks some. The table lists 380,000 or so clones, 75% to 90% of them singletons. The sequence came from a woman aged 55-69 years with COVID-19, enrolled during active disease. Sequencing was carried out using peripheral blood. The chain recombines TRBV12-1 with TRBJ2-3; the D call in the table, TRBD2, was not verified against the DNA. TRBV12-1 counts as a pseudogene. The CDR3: CASSFSAAVTDTQYF. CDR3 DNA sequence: TGTGCCAGCAGCTTTTCGGCGGCCGTCACAGATACGCAGTATTTT.